The TCR beta chain described here comes from a study of high-grade serous ovarian cancer treatment subgroups. Tumor tissue was taken before any definitive surgery or chemotherapy was given. Assay used: immunoSEQ multiplex PCR; TCRdb lists only in-frame clones, some missing. Seen here are roughly 3,000 clones, approximately 68% observed once, and the top ten hold nearly 5%. V was clipped by 5 bases and J by 5 bases; unmatched bases: 3. CDR1 SGDLS and CDR2 YYNGEE come from the germline V gene. The CDR3 is 14 residues long. The sample comprised tumor tissue. J is TRBJ1-6 and V is TRBV9; 8 bases are shared with TRBD1. This sequence originates from a human donor with high-grade serous ovarian cancer. The CDR3 sequence: CASSEDRDNSPLHF. The DNA of the CDR3 is TGTGCCAGCAGTGAGGACAGGGATAATTCACCCCTCCACTTT.